The rows below give T cell receptor beta chains drawn from one sample of a study of blood T cell repertoires in COVID-19. Repertoires were generated with immunoSEQ multiplex PCR, while TCRdb's copy carries only in-frame clones and drops some. This table has roughly 270,000 clones, almost 85% appearing once. Sequencing input: peripheral blood. Source of these receptors: a middle-aged man with active or convalescent COVID-19. Each CDR3 is given with its conserved first and last residue. A D gene is named only where the DNA matches it firmly. Rows may omit the clone size; those that give it use once, few, many or a size class.

- TRBJ1-1 - TRBV25-1 TGTGCCAGCAGTGGTGTTGGGGGCGGGAACACTGAAGCTTTCTTT CASSGVGGGNTEAFF
- TRBJ2-2 - TRBV19 TGTGCCAGTCCCGGACAGCCCACCGGGGAGCTGTTTTTT CASPGQPTGELFF
- TRBJ1-2 TRBD1 TRBV29-1 TGCAGCGTGGGACAGGGAGCTCGCTATGGCTACACCTTC CSVGQGARYGYTF
- TRBJ1-5 TRBD1 TRBV19 TGTGCCAGTAGTGAGGGACAGGGGTGGAATCAGCCCCAGCATTTT CASSEGQGWNQPQHF
- TRBJ2-3 - TRBV24-1 TGTGCCACCAGGAGACGCGGGACAGATACGCAGTATTTT CATRRRGTDTQYF
- TRBJ2-1 - TRBV7-3 TGTGCCAGCAGCTTAGGACGTACTAGTGTCATGGGCAATGAGCAGTTCTTC CASSLGRTSVMGNEQFF
few TRBJ1-1 - TRBV6-5 TGTGCCAGCAGTTACAGGGACCCCAGGGGAGCTTTCTTT CASSYRDPRGAFF
- TRBJ1-1 - TRBV21-1 TGTGCCAGCAGCCTTCCTGCGGGACGTGCTTTCTTT CASSLPAGRAFF
- TRBJ1-3 TRBD1 TRBV15 TGTGCCACCAGCAGAGTGGACAGGGGGCTTGGAAACACCATATATTTT CATSRVDRGLGNTIYF
- TRBJ1-1 - TRBV6-5 TGTGCCAGCATGCCGGGTATAAACACTGAAGCTTTCTTT CASMPGINTEAFF
- TRBJ1-2 TRBD1 TRBV7-9 TGTGCCAGCAGCTTAGGTACAGGGGAAACCTTC CASSLGTGETF
- TRBJ1-2 TRBD1 TRBV15 TGTGCCACCAGCAGAGATCGGACAGGGCGGGACACCTTC CATSRDRTGRDTF
- TRBJ1-6 - TRBV6-5 TGTGCCAGCGCGGTACGAGGGTCACCCCTCCACTTT CASAVRGSPLHF
- TRBJ2-1 TRBD2 TRBV9 TGTGCCAGCAGCGTAAAACCGGGACTAGCGGGGAACAATGAGCAGTTCTTC CASSVKPGLAGNNEQFF
- TRBJ2-7 TRBD2 TRBV28 TGTGCCAGCAGCCGCGGGGCTAGCGGGACGTACGAGCAGTACTTC CASSRGASGTYEQYF
- TRBJ1-5 - TRBV30 TGTGCCTGGAGTGTAACGGGGGGTCAGCCCCAGCATTTT CAWSVTGGQPQHF
once TRBJ2-1 TRBD1 TRBV5-8 TGTGCCAGCTTCCTGACAGGGGGAGTCAATGAGCAGTTCTTC CASFLTGGVNEQFF
- TRBJ2-3 - TRBV7-3 TGTGCCAGCAGCTTGAAACGCGGGGATACGCAGTATTTT CASSLKRGDTQYF
- TRBJ2-3 - TRBV7-2 TGTGCCAGCAGCCCCGTGGAGTCCGGCACAGATACGCAGTATTTT CASSPVESGTDTQYF
- TRBJ2-3 TRBD2 TRBV5-4 TGTGCCAGCAGCTTAGTAACTAGCGGGAGTTCAGATACGCAGTATTTT CASSLVTSGSSDTQYF
once TRBJ1-1 - TRBV29-1 TGCAGCGTAGTTCGGGGGGGCGGTGAAGCTTTCTTT CSVVRGGGEAFF
- TRBJ1-3 TRBD1 TRBV6-5 TGTGCCAGCAGTTTACAGGGGCCGAGGTCGACAAACACCATATATTTT CASSLQGPRSTNTIYF
once TRBJ2-1 TRBD2 TRBV9 TGTGCCAGCAGCCTAGCGGGAGAGGGGTACAATGAGCAGTTCTTC CASSLAGEGYNEQFF
- TRBJ1-6 - TRBV19 TGTGCCAGTAGCAGTTACCCTAATTCACCCCTCCACTTT CASSSYPNSPLHF
few TRBJ2-7 TRBD1 TRBV18 TGTGCCAGCTCACCAAGGACAGGGGGCGCCGTCGAGCAGTACTTC CASSPRTGGAVEQYF
- TRBJ2-2 - TRBV30 TGTGCCTGGAGTGTAGTCGGCACCGGGGAGCTGTTTTTT CAWSVVGTGELFF
- TRBJ2-2 TRBD2 TRBV5-1 TGCGCCAGCAGCTCGTTAGCGGGAGGAAACACCGGGGAGCTGTTTTTT CASSSLAGGNTGELFF
- TRBJ2-1 TRBD1 TRBV7-9 TGTGCCAGCAGCTTTGGGGACAGGGCTTACAATGAGCAGTTCTTC CASSFGDRAYNEQFF
- TRBJ1-1 - TRBV7-3 TGTGCCAGCAGCTTAAATCGGTTGCCGGGGTCTGAAGCTTTCTTT CASSLNRLPGSEAFF
- TRBJ2-3 TRBD2 TRBV15 TGTGCCACCAGCAGAGTTAGGGCTAGCGGGAGGGCCAGTGGAGATACGCAGTATTTT CATSRVRASGRASGDTQYF
- TRBJ2-3 TRBD1 TRBV25-1 TGTGCCAGCAGTGCTCGGGACAGGGGGCGCCGAAGTGCAGATACGCAGTATTTT CASSARDRGRRSADTQYF
- TRBJ2-3 TRBD2 TRBV7-9 TGTGCCAGCAGCCTCCAACTAGCGGGGCCGGGGGATACGCAGTATTTT CASSLQLAGPGDTQYF
- TRBJ2-3 - TRBV3-1/TRBV3-2 TGTGCCAGCAGCCTTAGCCCCGTGAGCACAGATACGCAGTATTTT CASSLSPVSTDTQYF
- TRBJ1-5 - TRBV19 TGTGCCAGTAGTTATAGCCTAGTGGAGCCCCAGCATTTT CASSYSLVEPQHF
few TRBJ1-2 - TRBV1 TGCACCAGCAGTCGACCGGGACATCAAGGCCCCTATGGCTACACCTTC CTSSRPGHQGPYGYTF
once TRBJ2-7 TRBD2 TRBV2 TGTGCCAGCAGCCAGACTAGCAGCTCCTACGAGCAGTACTTC CASSQTSSSYEQYF
once TRBJ2-5 - TRBV28 TGTGCCAGCAGTAGCAAACTAGACTCCCAGTACTTC CASSSKLDSQYF
- TRBJ2-2 TRBD2 TRBV10-3 TGTGCCATCAGTGAGACTAGCGGGGCGAACACCGGGGAGCTGTTTTTT CAISETSGANTGELFF
few TRBJ1-4 - TRBV4-3 TGCGCCAGCAGCCAAGATAAGGGGCGAGGTGAAAAACTGTTTTTT CASSQDKGRGEKLFF
- TRBJ2-1 TRBD1 TRBV24-1 TGTGCCACCAGTGTCGCAGGGGGCAATGAGCAGTTCTTC CATSVAGGNEQFF
- TRBJ1-5 - TRBV20-1 TGCAGTGCTAGTTGGGCTCACAATCAGCCCCAGCATTTT CSASWAHNQPQHF
- TRBJ1-3 TRBD1 TRBV10-3 TGTGCCATCAGCCTGGACAGGGTGGGAGGAAACACCATATATTTT CAISLDRVGGNTIYF
- TRBJ2-7 TRBD1 TRBV11-2 TGTGCCAGCAGCTTAGATTCCGTATCAGGGACAGGGCTCTACGAGCAGTACTTC CASSLDSVSGTGLYEQYF
few TRBJ1-3 TRBD1 TRBV6-5 TGTGCCAGCAGTTTGGGACAGCCTTCTGGAAACACCATATATTTT CASSLGQPSGNTIYF
few TRBJ1-3 - TRBV4-1 TGCGCCAGCAGCCAGGACTCTGGGGGGGGTCCTGGAAACACCATATATTTT CASSQDSGGGPGNTIYF
- TRBJ2-5 TRBD2 TRBV2 TGTGCCAGCAGCAACGGGAGGGGGGTCCAAGAGACCCAGTACTTC CASSNGRGVQETQYF
once TRBJ1-2 - TRBV19 TGTGCCAGTAGTATGCAAGTCCCGGGGGACTATGGCTACACCTTC CASSMQVPGDYGYTF
- TRBJ2-3 TRBD1 TRBV7-2 TGTGCCAGCAGCTTAACCGCGGGCAGGGGGCGTGCAGATACGCAGTATTTT CASSLTAGRGRADTQYF
- TRBJ2-5 - TRBV4-3 TGCGCCAGCAGCCAAGATCCAGGGGGGGAGACCCAGTACTTC CASSQDPGGETQYF
- TRBJ2-5 - TRBV7-3 TGTGCCAGCAGCCGTAGTGCGGTGGAGACCCAGTACTTC CASSRSAVETQYF
- TRBJ2-1 TRBD1 TRBV11-2 TGTGCCAGCAGCCCGAGTCCGACAGGGGTGGGCAATGAGCAGTTCTTC CASSPSPTGVGNEQFF
- TRBJ1-2 TRBD1 TRBV19 TGTGCCAGTAGAGGACAGGGAGAGAATGGCTACACCTTC CASRGQGENGYTF
- TRBJ1-4 - TRBV6-5 TGTGCCAGCAGCCTTGGTGGCACTAATGAAAAACTGTTTTTT CASSLGGTNEKLFF
- TRBJ2-2 - TRBV5-1 TGCGCCAGCAGCTTGGATAGGGGGACGAACACCGGGGAGCTGTTTTTT CASSLDRGTNTGELFF
- TRBJ2-1 TRBD2 TRBV10-3 TGTGCCGGGGGGGCAGGGGGCCTAGCGGGAGCATCCTACAATGAGCAGTTCTTC CAGGAGGLAGASYNEQFF
- TRBJ1-4 - TRBV7-7 TGTGCTAGCAGCTCGTCCCCTAATGAAAAACTGTTTTTT CASSSSPNEKLFF
- TRBJ2-5 TRBD2 TRBV9 TGTGCCAGCAGCGTAGGGCTAGCGGGAATACAAGAGACCCAGTACTTC CASSVGLAGIQETQYF
- TRBJ1-5 - TRBV18 TGTGCCAGCTCACCGGACGGGATCAATCAGCCCCAGCATTTT CASSPDGINQPQHF
- TRBJ2-2 TRBD2 TRBV5-1 TGCGCCAGCAGCGGGTCTAGCGGGGGGGCGAACACCGGGGAGCTGTTTTTT CASSGSSGGANTGELFF
- TRBJ2-1 TRBD2 TRBV9 TGTGCCAGCAGCCTACCCGGGGGGGGCAATGAGCAGTTCTTC CASSLPGGGNEQFF